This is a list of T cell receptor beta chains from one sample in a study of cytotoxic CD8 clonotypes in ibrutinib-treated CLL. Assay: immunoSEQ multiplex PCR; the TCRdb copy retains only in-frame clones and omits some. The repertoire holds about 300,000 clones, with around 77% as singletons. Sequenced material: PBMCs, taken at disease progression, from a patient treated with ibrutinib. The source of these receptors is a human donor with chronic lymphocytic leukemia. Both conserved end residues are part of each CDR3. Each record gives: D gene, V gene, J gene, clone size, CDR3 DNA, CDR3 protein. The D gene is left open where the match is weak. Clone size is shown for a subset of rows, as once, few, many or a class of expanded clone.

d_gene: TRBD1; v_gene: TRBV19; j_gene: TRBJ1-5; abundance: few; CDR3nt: TGTGCCAGTAGTATGGGGGGGCACCGGGACAGGGATCAGCCCCAGCATTTT; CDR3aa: CASSMGGHRDRDQPQHF
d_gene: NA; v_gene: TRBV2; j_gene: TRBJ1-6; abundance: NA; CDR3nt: TGTGCCAGCAGAAAAACAGGGCTCAATTCACCCCTCCACTTT; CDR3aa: CASRKTGLNSPLHF
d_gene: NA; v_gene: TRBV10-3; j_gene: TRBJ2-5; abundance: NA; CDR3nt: TGTGCCATCAGTGAGCCGGGGGAGACCCAGTACTTC; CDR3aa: CAISEPGETQYF
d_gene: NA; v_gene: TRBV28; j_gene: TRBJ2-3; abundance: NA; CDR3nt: TGTGCCAGCAGTCGACAGGACACAGATACGCAGTATTTT; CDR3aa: CASSRQDTDTQYF
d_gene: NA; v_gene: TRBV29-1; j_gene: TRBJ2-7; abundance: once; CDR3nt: TGCAGCGTTGAGGTGGGGGACGGCATCTACGAGCAGTACTTC; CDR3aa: CSVEVGDGIYEQYF
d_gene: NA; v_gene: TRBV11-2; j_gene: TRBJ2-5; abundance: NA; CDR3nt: TGTGCCAGCAGCTTAGTGACTCGCCAAGAGACCCAGTACTTC; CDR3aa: CASSLVTRQETQYF
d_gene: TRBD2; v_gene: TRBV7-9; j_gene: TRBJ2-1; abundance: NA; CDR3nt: TGTGCCAGCAGCCCTAGGCGACTAGCTATCGATGAGCAGTTCTTC; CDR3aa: CASSPRRLAIDEQFF
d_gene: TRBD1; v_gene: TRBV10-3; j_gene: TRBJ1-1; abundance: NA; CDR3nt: TGTGCCATCAGCCAGGGACAGAGACGGACTGAAGCTTTCTTT; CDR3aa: CAISQGQRRTEAFF
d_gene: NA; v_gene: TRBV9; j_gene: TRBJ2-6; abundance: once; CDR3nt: TGTGCCAGCAGCGTAGTCCCAGGGCAAACCCTCTCTGGGGCCAACGTCCTGACTTTC; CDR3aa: CASSVVPGQTLSGANVLTF
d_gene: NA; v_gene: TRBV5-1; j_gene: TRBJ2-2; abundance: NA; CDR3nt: TGCGCCAGCAGCGTGGCGGGCGGCTACGGACTGACCGGGGAGCTGTTTTTT; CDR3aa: CASSVAGGYGLTGELFF